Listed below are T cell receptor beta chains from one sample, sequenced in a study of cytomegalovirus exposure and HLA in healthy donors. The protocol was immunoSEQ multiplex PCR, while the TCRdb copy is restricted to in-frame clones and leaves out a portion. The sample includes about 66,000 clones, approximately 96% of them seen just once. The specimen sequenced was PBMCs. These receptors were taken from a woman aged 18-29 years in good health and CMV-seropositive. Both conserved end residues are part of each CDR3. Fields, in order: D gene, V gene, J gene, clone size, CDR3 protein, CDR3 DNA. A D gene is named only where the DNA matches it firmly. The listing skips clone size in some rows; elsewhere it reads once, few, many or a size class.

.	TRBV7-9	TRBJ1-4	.	CASSFQGGEKLFF	TGTGCCAGCAGCTTCCAGGGAGGTGAAAAACTGTTTTTT
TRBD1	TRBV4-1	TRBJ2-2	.	CASSHARQGASNTGELFF	TGCGCCAGCAGCCATGCCAGACAGGGGGCCTCAAACACCGGGGAGCTGTTTTTT
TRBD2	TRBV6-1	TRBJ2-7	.	CASSTHMGGGDEQYF	TGTGCCAGCAGTACTCATATGGGGGGGGGTGACGAGCAGTACTTC
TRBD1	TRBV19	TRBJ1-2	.	CASSREHRDRGQDYGYTF	TGTGCCAGTAGTAGAGAGCACCGGGACAGGGGGCAAGACTATGGCTACACCTTC
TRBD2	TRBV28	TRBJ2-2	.	CASSFSQRGTGELFF	TGTGCCAGCAGTTTCTCCCAGCGGGGCACCGGGGAGCTGTTTTTT
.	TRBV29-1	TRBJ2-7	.	CSVERGRGDEQYF	TGCAGCGTTGAGCGGGGCCGCGGGGACGAGCAGTACTTC
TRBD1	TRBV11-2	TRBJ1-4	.	CASSVQGATNEKLFF	TGTGCCAGCAGCGTACAGGGGGCAACTAATGAAAAACTGTTTTTT
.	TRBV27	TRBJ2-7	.	CASSLKGGSYEQYF	TGTGCCAGCAGTTTAAAAGGGGGCTCCTACGAGCAGTACTTC
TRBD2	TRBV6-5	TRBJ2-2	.	CASSSGTSGRSGELFF	TGTGCCAGCAGTTCCGGGACTAGCGGGAGGTCCGGGGAGCTGTTTTTT
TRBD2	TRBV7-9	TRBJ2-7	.	CASSWGGQGYEQYF	TGTGCCAGCAGCTGGGGGGGTCAGGGCTACGAGCAGTACTTC
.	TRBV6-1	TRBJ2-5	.	CASSERRLELIYF	TGTGCCAGCAGTGAACGGCGGCTAGAACTCATATACTTC
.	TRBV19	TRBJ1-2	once	CASSTRGNYYGYTF	TGTGCCAGTAGTACCCGGGGGAACTACTATGGCTACACCTTC
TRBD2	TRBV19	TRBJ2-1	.	CASSIELELGMRTRGDEQFF	TGTGCCAGTAGTATAGAACTGGAGTTGGGGATGCGGACGCGGGGGGATGAGCAGTTCTTC
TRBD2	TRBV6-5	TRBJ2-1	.	CASSSLTSGTYNEQFF	TGTGCCAGCAGTTCGCTCACTAGCGGGACATACAATGAGCAGTTCTTC
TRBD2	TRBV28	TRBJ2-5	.	CASSSSWRGGGQETQYF	TGTGCCAGCAGTTCCAGTTGGCGGGGCGGGGGCCAAGAGACCCAGTACTTC
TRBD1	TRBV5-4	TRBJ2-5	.	CASSPSTGEETQYF	TGTGCCAGCAGCCCGTCGACAGGGGAAGAGACCCAGTACTTC
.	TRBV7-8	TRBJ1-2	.	CASSSTGPNYGYTF	TGTGCCAGCAGCTCAACAGGGCCCAACTATGGCTACACCTTC
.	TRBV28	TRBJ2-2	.	CASRPRHNTGELFF	TGTGCCAGCAGGCCCCGACACAACACCGGGGAGCTGTTTTTT
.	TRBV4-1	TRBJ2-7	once	CASSQSLFYEQYF	TGCGCCAGCAGCCAATCCCTGTTCTACGAGCAGTACTTC
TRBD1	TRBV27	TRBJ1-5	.	CASTFCGQGHQPQHF	TGTGCCAGCACCTTCTGTGGACAGGGACATCAGCCCCAGCATTTT
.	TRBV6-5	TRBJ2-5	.	CASSYLETQYF	TGTGCCAGCAGTTACCTGGAGACCCAGTACTTC
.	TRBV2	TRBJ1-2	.	CASSDPSTGNYGYTF	TGTGCCAGCAGTGACCCGTCGACAGGAAACTATGGCTACACCTTC
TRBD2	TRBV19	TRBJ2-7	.	CASSALAGSYEQYF	TGTGCCAGTAGTGCCCTAGCGGGCTCCTACGAGCAGTACTTC
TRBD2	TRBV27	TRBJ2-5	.	CASSLGLAGQETQYF	TGTGCCAGCAGCCTAGGACTAGCGGGCCAAGAGACCCAGTACTTC
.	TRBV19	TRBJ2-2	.	CASSVVAGELFF	TGTGCCAGTAGCGTAGTAGCCGGGGAGCTGTTTTTT